This TCR beta chain comes out of a study of beta chain features in type 1 diabetes. Study results and limitations: Diminished insertions and augmented deletions at VDJ junctions characterized type 1 diabetes patients. In patients and controls equally, PCR might favor templates that are shorter. Moderate yet significant TCRB CDR3 shortening was seen in Type 1 diabetes patients in all four CD4+ subsets.

CDR1 is GTSNPN and CDR2 is SVGIG in the germline V gene (reference sequence). The CDR3 totals 12 residues. V was shortened by 3 bases and J by 8 bases, with 8 bases between the two germline ends. Investigators reverse transcribed all isolated RNA, so they sequenced expressed TCRB transcripts. Assay: immunoSEQ multiplex PCR; the TCRdb copy retains only in-frame clones and omits some. The data show hundreds of thousands of clones, 9.5% to 13% seen once. Each sorted population was over 95% pure. Only a few counts were recorded for this clone. Its antigen is still unknown. The V and J genes are TRBV30 and TRBJ1-6; D is unclear. The TCR sequence derives from a man aged 25-45 years with type 1 diabetes. The sample was naive CD4+ T cells from blood. CDR3 sequence: CAWRPSDSPLHF. The CDR3 region has the DNA TGTGCCTGGAGACCTTCGGATTCACCCCTCCACTTT.